One and the same sample provided the 4 T cell receptor beta chains below, sequenced in a study of T-cell reconstitution after alpha-beta-depleted transplantation in children. Construction of the TCRbeta library involved unique molecular identifiers. Via MiXCR, TCRdb re-called the PCR reads, giving one row per CDR3 protein. The profile shows about 610,000 distinct CDR3 sequences, roughly 10% of them singletons. Sequencing was performed on PBMCs from the stem cell graft donor, taken from the stem cell graft. These receptors came from a human donor who donated a stem cell graft to a child with acute myeloid leukemia.

The table lists this clonotype with a few counts. This rearrangement joins TRBV15 to TRBJ1-3, with no clear D. There are 14 residues in the CDR3. Between the trimmed V and J ends, which lost 1 base and 4 bases, there was a span of 8 bases. Germline CDR1 reads LNHNV; CDR2 reads YYDKDF (reference sequence). DNA of the CDR3: TGTGCCACCAGCAGAGGGACGTCCGGAAACACCATATATTTT. This encodes CATSRGTSGNTIYF.

This clonotype was counted only a few times. This chain connects TRBV15 to TRBJ2-5; possibly TRBD1 for D (6 bases). Trimming removed 1 base at V and 3 bases at J, with 6 bases between. The CDR3 length is 13 residues. In germline, CDR1 is LNHNV, CDR2 YYDKDF (reference sequence). CDR3 residues: CATSRGTEETQYF. Written as DNA, the CDR3 is TGTGCCACCAGCAGAGGGACAGAAGAGACCCAGTACTTC.

V and J are TRBV6-2 or TRBV6-3 and TRBJ2-1; 7 nucleotides align to TRBD1. The CDR3 length is 15 residues. Germline CDR1 and CDR2: MNHEY and SVGEGT. Trimming at V came to 6 bases and at J to 4 bases, leaving 9 bases not matched to a gene. The CDR3 loop reads CASSIQGLLYNEQFF. The CDR3 bases are TGTGCCAGCAGCATACAGGGGCTGCTATACAATGAGCAGTTCTTC.

The rearrangement links TRBV7-3 to TRBJ2-3; D is possibly TRBD2 (6 bases). Looked up from germline, CDR1 is SGHTA and CDR2 is FQGTGA. V lost 3 bases to trimming and J lost 0 bases, with 13 bases between them. The CDR3 runs 16 residues. CDR3 DNA: TGTGCCAGCAGCTTTGACATTGGGACTAGCACAGATACGCAGTATTTT. Amino acid sequence: CASSFDIGTSTDTQYF.